This entry lists 21 T cell receptor beta chains sequenced from one sample in a study of shared clonotypes between healthy human individuals. Some clones are missing from TCRdb's copy, which holds only in-frame ones; the method was immunoSEQ multiplex PCR. The sample holds 2 million to 2.5 million clones, approximately 95% seen once. Sequenced sample: naive CD4+ T cells sorted from blood. Noted subset: CD45RA+ positively selected. The source is a young man in good health.

V usage is TRBV6-1 and J usage is TRBJ2-3; 8 bases fit TRBD1. Germline lookup yields CDR1 MNHNS and CDR2 SASEGT. The CDR3 covers 14 residues. With V trimmed by 4 bases and J by 3 bases, 3 bases remained unmatched. DNA for the CDR3: TGTGCCAGCAGTGGGAGACAGGGGACAGATACGCAGTATTTT. Residues: CASSGRQGTDTQYF.

The J gene is TRBJ2-7, the V gene TRBV7-2; TRBD2 agrees at 9 bases. V lost 6 bases to trimming and J lost 2 bases; unmatched junction nucleotides: 8. The CDR3 is made up of 15 amino acids. Germline-derived CDR1 and CDR2 are SGHTA and FQGNSA. The CDR3 DNA reads TGTGCCAGCAGGGCATGGGCGGGAGGGCCCTACGAGCAGTACTTC. The encoded protein is CASRAWAGGPYEQYF.

The chain employs TRBV6-1 and TRBJ2-7; TRBD1 aligns across 8 bases. V lost 11 bases and J lost 5; bases outside the gene matches: 14. Per the germline V gene, CDR1 is MNHNS and CDR2 is SASEGT. There are 14 residues in the CDR3. CDR3 DNA sequence: TGTGCCGTCCTCTCGGAGCAGGGGGCCCACGAGCAGTACTTC. Its protein product is CAVLSEQGAHEQYF.

CDR3 protein: CASSEAPGGTPYEQYF. The CDR3 DNA reads TGTGCCAGCAGTGAAGCGCCTGGGGGGACACCCTACGAGCAGTACTTC. V is TRBV6-1 and J is TRBJ2-7; D may match TRBD1 or TRBD2 (6 bases each). The CDR3 totals 16 residues. V lost 0 bases to trimming and J lost 2 bases, with 14 bases between them. Germline-derived CDR1 and CDR2 are MNHNS and SASEGT.

The chain joins TRBV9 to TRBJ1-6; 9 bases are a match to TRBD1. This CDR3 is 16 amino acids long. With V trimmed by 0 bases and J by 7 bases, 5 bases remained unmatched. The germline V gene encodes CDR1 SGDLS and CDR2 YYNGEE. CDR3 in amino acids: CASSVGRDRANSPLHF. The DNA of the CDR3 is TGTGCCAGCAGCGTAGGGAGGGACAGGGCAAATTCACCCCTCCACTTT.

V and J are TRBV28 and TRBJ1-5, with D hard to call. The CDR3 has 12 residues. The ends were cut back, 11 bases at V and 5 bases at J, with 13 bases in the middle. Germline CDR1 reads MDHEN; CDR2 reads SYDVKM. The CDR3 DNA reads as TGTGCCGGAGGTCAACTTTATCAGCCCCAGCATTTT. Translation gives CAGGQLYQPQHF.

The gene calls are TRBV5-1 and TRBJ2-5, with 7 positions matching TRBD2. The V and J ends lost 6 bases and 0 bases, in that order; junction bases with no gene match: 5. The germline V gene encodes CDR1 SGHRS and CDR2 YFSETQ. This CDR3 has 14 amino acids. CDR3 sequence reads: CASTQRGNQETQYF. The CDR3 nucleotides read TGCGCCAGCACCCAGCGGGGTAACCAAGAGACCCAGTACTTC.

The V call is TRBV29-1, the J call TRBJ1-1, with a tentative D call TRBD1 (5 bases). The ends were cut back, 1 base at V and 0 bases at J, with 9 bases in the middle. Germline values: CDR1 SQVTM, CDR2 ANQGSEA. This CDR3 has 14 amino acids. CDR3 sequence: CSVEATGMNTEAFF. In DNA form, the CDR3 reads TGCAGCGTTGAAGCCACAGGAATGAACACTGAAGCTTTCTTT.

This clone was seen only once. The gene calls are TRBV4-3 and TRBJ2-7, with TRBD2 identical over 11 bases. There are 16 residues in the CDR3. Trimming removed 1 base from V and 2 bases from J; junction bases left unmatched: 4. From germline, CDR1 is LGHNA and CDR2 YSLEER. CDR3 protein: CASSQVVAGGPYEQYF. The CDR3 DNA sequence: TGCGCCAGCAGCCAAGTAGTAGCGGGAGGGCCCTACGAGCAGTACTTC.

The V gene is TRBV7-6, the J gene TRBJ2-1, with 11 bases fitting TRBD2. V gave up 5 bases and J gave up 8 bases; unmatched junction bases: 5. The length of the CDR3 is 14 residues. Germline lookup yields CDR1 SGHVS and CDR2 FNYEAQ. CDR3 sequence: CASSPGLAGDEQFF. For the CDR3, the DNA is TGTGCCAGCAGCCCTGGACTAGCGGGCGATGAGCAGTTCTTC.

V gene TRBV5-1 combines with J gene TRBJ2-7, with 7 positions matching TRBD2. The germline V gene has CDR1 SGHRS and CDR2 YFSETQ. The CDR3 length is 15 residues. V lost 4 bases and J lost 3; bases outside the gene matches: 10. CDR3: CASSPGVGGSYEQYF. The CDR3 DNA reads as TGCGCCAGCAGCCCTGGCGTCGGCGGGAGCTACGAGCAGTACTTC.

The chain employs TRBV6-5 and TRBJ1-2, with TRBD1 identical over 7 bases. V lost 6 bases, J lost 3 bases, and 10 bases stayed unmatched. Germline lookup yields CDR1 MNHEY and CDR2 SVGAGI. CDR3 length equals 15 residues. The CDR3 DNA reads TGTGCCAGCAGAAGGGGGCGACCTGGGGACTATGGCTACACCTTC. Its protein is CASRRGRPGDYGYTF.

The rearrangement uses TRBV11-2 and TRBJ2-2; a weak D match, TRBD1 (6 bases). Germline V lookup: CDR1 SGHAT, CDR2 FQNNGV. V lost 5 bases and J 4 bases, leaving 17 bases between the germline ends. The CDR3 loop spans 16 amino acids. CDR3 region: CASSPHPLGGTGELFF. CDR3 bases: TGTGCCAGCAGCCCCCACCCCCTAGGGGGCACCGGGGAGCTGTTTTTT.

The rearrangement joins TRBV11-2 to TRBJ1-3; D is undetermined. This CDR3 region has 15 residues. V shed 1 base and J shed 0 bases, with 7 bases lying between them. Germline values: CDR1 SGHAT, CDR2 FQNNGV. CDR3 DNA sequence: TGTGCCAGCAGCTTAGCGGCAGTCTCTGGAAACACCATATATTTT. It is translated as CASSLAAVSGNTIYF.

The chain links TRBV25-1 to TRBJ2-6; either TRBD1 or TRBD2 may fit D (5 bases each). The CDR3 runs 16 residues. Between the trimmed V and J ends, which lost 9 bases and 0 bases, there was a span of 15 bases. Germline-derived CDR1 and CDR2 are MGHDK and SYGVNS. The CDR3 nucleotides are TGTGCCAGTGCCGATTGGGGGAACTCTGGGGCCAACGTCCTGACTTTC. Its translation: CASADWGNSGANVLTF.

The rearrangement uses TRBV19 and TRBJ1-2; TRBD1 might be the D (6 bases). The CDR3 is 14 amino acids. The V gene lost 6 bases and the J gene lost 8 bases, with 19 bases spanning the gap. CDR1 LNHDA and CDR2 SQIVND come from the germline V gene (reference sequence). For the CDR3, the DNA is TGTGCCAGTAGGTCACGGGACACCGGAATGGGCTACACCTTC. Translation: CASRSRDTGMGYTF.

The CDR3 loop is CASSLALTSGGNEQFF. The CDR3 DNA follows: TGTGCCAGCAGCTTAGCGCTCACTAGCGGAGGCAATGAGCAGTTCTTC. The rearrangement joins TRBV7-9 to TRBJ2-1; 8 positions match TRBD2. The length of the CDR3 is 16 residues. V trimming: 0 bases; J trimming: 6 bases; junction bases outside the gene matches: 7. Germline CDR1 SEHNR, CDR2 FQNEAQ (reference sequence).

The chain carries TRBV5-1 and TRBJ2-7; D is possibly TRBD1 or TRBD2 (5 bases each). With 4 bases removed from V and 2 bases from J, the gap between germline ends came to 16 bases. The CDR3 is 15 residues long. Germline CDR1 reads SGHRS; CDR2 reads YFSETQ. This CDR3 is CASSQVGDPTYEQYF. The CDR3, as DNA: TGCGCCAGCAGCCAGGTAGGGGACCCGACCTACGAGCAGTACTTC.

This clone has just one count. The chain couples TRBV7-2 to TRBJ2-7; D remains unclear. Germline CDR1 reads SGHTA; CDR2 reads FQGNSA. CDR3 size: 14 residues. Between the trimmed V and J ends, which lost 3 bases and 0 bases, there was a span of 9 bases. CDR3 DNA: TGTGCCAGCAGCTTTGAGCCTACCTCCTACGAGCAGTACTTC. Residues: CASSFEPTSYEQYF.

In the case of this clone: Additional DNA sequences in this sample encode the identical CDR3. The chain carries TRBV9 and TRBJ2-1; TRBD2 aligns across 7 bases. J gave up 4 bases and V 0 bases, and 4 bases lay outside the gene matches. The CDR3 extends over 15 amino acids. Germline V gives CDR1 SGDLS, CDR2 YYNGEE. The CDR3 sequence: CASSVGLAAYNEQFF. DNA of the CDR3: TGTGCCAGCAGCGTAGGTCTAGCGGCATACAATGAGCAGTTCTTC.

A remark on this clone: The sample contains more than one DNA sequence encoding this CDR3. The genes are TRBV30 and TRBJ1-2; D remains unclear. CDR1 GTSNPN and CDR2 SVGIG come from the germline V gene (reference sequence). V lost 0 bases to trimming and J lost 2 bases, with 10 bases between them. The CDR3 runs 14 residues. CDR3 region: CAWSVLLGNYGYTF. Here the CDR3 DNA reads TGTGCCTGGAGTGTACTTCTGGGAAACTATGGCTACACCTTC.